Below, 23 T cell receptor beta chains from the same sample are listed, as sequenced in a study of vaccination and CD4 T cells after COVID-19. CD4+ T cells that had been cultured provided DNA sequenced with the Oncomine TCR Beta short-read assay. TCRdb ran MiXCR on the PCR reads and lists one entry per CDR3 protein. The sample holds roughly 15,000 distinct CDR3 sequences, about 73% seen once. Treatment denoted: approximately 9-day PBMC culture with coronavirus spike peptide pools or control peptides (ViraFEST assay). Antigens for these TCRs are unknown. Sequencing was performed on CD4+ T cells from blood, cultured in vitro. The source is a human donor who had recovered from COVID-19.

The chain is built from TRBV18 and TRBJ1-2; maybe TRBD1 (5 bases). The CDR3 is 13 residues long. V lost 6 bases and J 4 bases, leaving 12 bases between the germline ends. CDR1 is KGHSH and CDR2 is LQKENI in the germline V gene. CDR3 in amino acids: CASSPDTGYGYTF. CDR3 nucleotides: TGTGCCAGCTCCCCGGACACTGGCTATGGCTACACCTTC.

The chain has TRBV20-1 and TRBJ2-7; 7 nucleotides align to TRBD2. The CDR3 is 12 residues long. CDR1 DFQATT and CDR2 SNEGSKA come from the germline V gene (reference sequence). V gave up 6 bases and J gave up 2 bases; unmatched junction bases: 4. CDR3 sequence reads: CSAGTTAYEQYF. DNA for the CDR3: TGCAGTGCCGGGACTACCGCCTACGAGCAGTACTTC.

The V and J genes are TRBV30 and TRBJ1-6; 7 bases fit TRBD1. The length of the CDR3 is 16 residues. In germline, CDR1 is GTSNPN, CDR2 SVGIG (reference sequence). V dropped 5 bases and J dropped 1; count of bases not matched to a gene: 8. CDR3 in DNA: TGTGCCTGGCAACAGGGGACTTTGTCCTATAATTCACCCCTCCACTTT. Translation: CAWQQGTLSYNSPLHF.

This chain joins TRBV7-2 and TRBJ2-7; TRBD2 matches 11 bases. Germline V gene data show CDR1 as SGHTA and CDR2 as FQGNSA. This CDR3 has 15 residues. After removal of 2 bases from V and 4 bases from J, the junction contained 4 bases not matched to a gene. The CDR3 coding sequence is TGTGCCAGCAGCTTACGACTAGCGGGAATTTACGAGCAGTACTTC. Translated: CASSLRLAGIYEQYF.

Here the CDR3 reads CASSWGLSGGANVLTF. CDR3 nucleotide sequence: TGTGCCAGCTCTTGGGGACTATCGGGAGGGGCCAACGTCCTGACTTTC. The V and J genes are TRBV28 and TRBJ2-6; 7 nucleotides match TRBD2. The CDR3 is made up of 16 amino acids. Germline-derived CDR1 and CDR2 are MDHEN and SYDVKM. With 8 bases clipped from V and 4 bases from J, the junction kept 11 bases outside the gene matches.

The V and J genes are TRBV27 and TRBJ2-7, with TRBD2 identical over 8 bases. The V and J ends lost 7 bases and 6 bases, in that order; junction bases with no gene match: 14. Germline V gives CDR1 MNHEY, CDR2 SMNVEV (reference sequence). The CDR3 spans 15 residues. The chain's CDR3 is CASNPLGSGSGEQYF. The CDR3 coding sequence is TGTGCCAGCAACCCTTTAGGGAGCGGGAGTGGCGAGCAGTACTTC.

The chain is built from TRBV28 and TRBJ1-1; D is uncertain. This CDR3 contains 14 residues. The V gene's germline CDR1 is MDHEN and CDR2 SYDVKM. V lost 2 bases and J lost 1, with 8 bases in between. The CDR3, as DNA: TGTGCCAGCAGTTTAAATGAGTGGAACACTGAAGCTTTCTTT. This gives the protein CASSLNEWNTEAFF. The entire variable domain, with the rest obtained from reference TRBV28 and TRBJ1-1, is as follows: DVKVTQSSRYLVKRTGEKVFLECVQDMDHENMFWYRQDPGLGLRLIYFSYDVKMKEKGDIPEGYSVSREKKERFSLILESASTNQTSMYLCASSLNEWNTEAFFGQGTRLTVV.

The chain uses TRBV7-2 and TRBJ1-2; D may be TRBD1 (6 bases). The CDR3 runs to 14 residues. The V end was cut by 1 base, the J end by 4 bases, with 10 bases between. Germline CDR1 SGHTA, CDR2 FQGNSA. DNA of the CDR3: TGTGCCAGCAGCTTAGACGGGGGCGCCTATGGCTACACCTTC. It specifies CASSLDGGAYGYTF.

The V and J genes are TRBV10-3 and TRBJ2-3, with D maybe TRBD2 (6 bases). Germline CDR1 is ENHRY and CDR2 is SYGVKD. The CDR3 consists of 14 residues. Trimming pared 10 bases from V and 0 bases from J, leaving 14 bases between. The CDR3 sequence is CATQAGTSTDTQYF. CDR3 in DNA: TGTGCCACCCAAGCGGGCACTAGCACAGATACGCAGTATTTT.

CDR3 residues: CASSYSIGQGAAFF. Here the CDR3 DNA reads TGTGCCAGCAGTTACTCGATCGGACAGGGGGCGGCTTTCTTT. The gene calls are TRBV6-5 and TRBJ1-1; 11 bases agree with TRBD1. CDR1 and CDR2 from the germline V gene are MNHEY and SVGAGI. The CDR3 runs 14 residues. V shed 0 bases, J shed 11 bases, and the junction held 5 bases outside the gene matches.

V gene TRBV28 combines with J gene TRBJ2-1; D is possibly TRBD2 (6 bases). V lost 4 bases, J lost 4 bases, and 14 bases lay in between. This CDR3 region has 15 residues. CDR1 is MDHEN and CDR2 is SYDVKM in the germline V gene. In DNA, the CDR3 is TGTGCCAGCAGTTCCTCGGGGACTCCTTACAATGAGCAGTTCTTC. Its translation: CASSSSGTPYNEQFF. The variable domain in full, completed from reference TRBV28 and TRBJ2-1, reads DVKVTQSSRYLVKRTGEKVFLECVQDMDHENMFWYRQDPGLGLRLIYFSYDVKMKEKGDIPEGYSVSREKKERFSLILESASTNQTSMYLCASSSSGTPYNEQFFGPGTRLTVL.

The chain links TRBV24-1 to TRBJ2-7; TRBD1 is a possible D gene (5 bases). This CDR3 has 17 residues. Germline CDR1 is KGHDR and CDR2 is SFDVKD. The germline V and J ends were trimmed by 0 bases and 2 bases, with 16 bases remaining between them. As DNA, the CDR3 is TGTGCCACCAGTGATTTGTTTGGGCAGGGTAGAACCTACGAGCAGTACTTC. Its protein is CATSDLFGQGRTYEQYF.

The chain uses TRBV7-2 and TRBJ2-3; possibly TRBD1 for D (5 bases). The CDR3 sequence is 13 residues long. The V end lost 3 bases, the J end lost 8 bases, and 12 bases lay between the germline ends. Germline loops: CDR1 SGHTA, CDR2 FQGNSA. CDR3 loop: CASSFSEQVTQYF. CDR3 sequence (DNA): TGTGCCAGCAGCTTCTCAGAACAGGTTACGCAGTATTTT.

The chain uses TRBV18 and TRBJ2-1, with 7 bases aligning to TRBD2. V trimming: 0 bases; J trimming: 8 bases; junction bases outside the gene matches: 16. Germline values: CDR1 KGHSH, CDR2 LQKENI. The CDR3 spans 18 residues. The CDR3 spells CASSPPGRGRILPHEQFF. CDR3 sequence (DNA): TGTGCCAGCTCACCACCGGGCCGCGGGAGAATTCTACCCCATGAGCAGTTCTTC.

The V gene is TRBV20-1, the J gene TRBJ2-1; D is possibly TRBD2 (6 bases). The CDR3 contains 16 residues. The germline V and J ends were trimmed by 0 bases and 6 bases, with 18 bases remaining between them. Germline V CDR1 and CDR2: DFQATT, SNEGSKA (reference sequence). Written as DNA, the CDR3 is TGCAGTGCTAGAGATAGCGGAGGCGGGAAAAGCAATGAGCAGTTCTTC. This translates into CSARDSGGGKSNEQFF.

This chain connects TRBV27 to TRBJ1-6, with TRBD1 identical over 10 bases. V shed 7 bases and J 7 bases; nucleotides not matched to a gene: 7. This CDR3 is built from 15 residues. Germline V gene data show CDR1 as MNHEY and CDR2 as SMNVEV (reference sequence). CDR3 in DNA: TGTGCCAGCACCCCGGACAGGGGGTCCAATTCACCCCTCCACTTT. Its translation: CASTPDRGSNSPLHF.

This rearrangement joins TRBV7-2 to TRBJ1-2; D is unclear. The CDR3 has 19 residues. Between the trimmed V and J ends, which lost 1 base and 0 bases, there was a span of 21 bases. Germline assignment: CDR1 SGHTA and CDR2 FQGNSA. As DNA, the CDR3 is TGTGCCAGCAGCTTAGAAAGTGACTCGGCGATAAGTTCTAACTATGGCTACACCTTC. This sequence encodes CASSLESDSAISSNYGYTF. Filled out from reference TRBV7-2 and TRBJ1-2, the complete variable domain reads GAGVSQSPSNKVTEKGKDVELRCDPISGHTALYWYRQSLGQGLEFLIYFQGNSAPDKSGLPSDRFSAERTGGSVSTLTIQRTQQEDSAVYLCASSLESDSAISSNYGYTFGSGTRLTVV.

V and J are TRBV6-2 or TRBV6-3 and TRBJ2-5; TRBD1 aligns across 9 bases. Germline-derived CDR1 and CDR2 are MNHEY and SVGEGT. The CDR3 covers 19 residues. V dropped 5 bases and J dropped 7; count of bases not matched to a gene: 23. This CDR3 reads CASSHLGRTGAPVRGTQYF. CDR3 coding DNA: TGTGCCAGCAGTCACCTTGGGCGGACAGGGGCGCCGGTAAGAGGGACCCAGTACTTC.

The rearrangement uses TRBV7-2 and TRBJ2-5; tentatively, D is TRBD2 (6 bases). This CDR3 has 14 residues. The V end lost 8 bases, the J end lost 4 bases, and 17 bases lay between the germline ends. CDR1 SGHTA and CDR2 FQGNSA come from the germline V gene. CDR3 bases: TGTGCCAGCGGAGGGGCCCGAGGAGGAGAGACCCAGTACTTC. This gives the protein CASGGARGGETQYF. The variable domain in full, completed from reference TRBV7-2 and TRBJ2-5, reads GAGVSQSPSNKVTEKGKDVELRCDPISGHTALYWYRQSLGQGLEFLIYFQGNSAPDKSGLPSDRFSAERTGGSVSTLTIQRTQQEDSAVYLCASGGARGGETQYFGPGTRLLVL.

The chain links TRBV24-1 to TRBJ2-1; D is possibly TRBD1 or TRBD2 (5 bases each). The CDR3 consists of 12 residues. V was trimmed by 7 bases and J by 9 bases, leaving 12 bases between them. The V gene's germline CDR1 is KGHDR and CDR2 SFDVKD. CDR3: CATSGDLPEQFF. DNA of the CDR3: TGTGCCACCAGCGGGGACCTCCCTGAGCAGTTCTTC.

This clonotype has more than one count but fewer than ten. CDR3 DNA sequence: TGCAGTGCCACGGTCCGGGACAGGGGGCGCCCCGGGGAGCTGTTTTTT. This codes for CSATVRDRGRPGELFF. The genes are TRBV20-1 and TRBJ2-2; 12 bases align to TRBD1. Germline loops: CDR1 DFQATT, CDR2 SNEGSKA (reference sequence). The CDR3 totals 16 residues. V dropped 6 bases and J dropped 6; count of bases not matched to a gene: 11.

The CDR3 sequence is CASIDLSVKGNTGELFF. The CDR3, as DNA: TGTGCCAGCATCGACCTTTCCGTGAAGGGGAACACCGGGGAGCTGTTTTTT. This chain uses TRBV6-1 with TRBJ2-2; D is unresolved. CDR3 length: 17 residues. Germline V gene lookup returns CDR1 MNHNS and CDR2 SASEGT. The V end was cut by 7 bases, the J end by 1 base, with 19 bases between.

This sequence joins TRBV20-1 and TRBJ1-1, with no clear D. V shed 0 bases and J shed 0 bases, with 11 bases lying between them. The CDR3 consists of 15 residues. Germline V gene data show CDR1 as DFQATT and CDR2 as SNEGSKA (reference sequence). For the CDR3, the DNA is TGCAGTGCTAGAGATCCGCGGGCGGTGAACACTGAAGCTTTCTTT. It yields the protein CSARDPRAVNTEAFF.